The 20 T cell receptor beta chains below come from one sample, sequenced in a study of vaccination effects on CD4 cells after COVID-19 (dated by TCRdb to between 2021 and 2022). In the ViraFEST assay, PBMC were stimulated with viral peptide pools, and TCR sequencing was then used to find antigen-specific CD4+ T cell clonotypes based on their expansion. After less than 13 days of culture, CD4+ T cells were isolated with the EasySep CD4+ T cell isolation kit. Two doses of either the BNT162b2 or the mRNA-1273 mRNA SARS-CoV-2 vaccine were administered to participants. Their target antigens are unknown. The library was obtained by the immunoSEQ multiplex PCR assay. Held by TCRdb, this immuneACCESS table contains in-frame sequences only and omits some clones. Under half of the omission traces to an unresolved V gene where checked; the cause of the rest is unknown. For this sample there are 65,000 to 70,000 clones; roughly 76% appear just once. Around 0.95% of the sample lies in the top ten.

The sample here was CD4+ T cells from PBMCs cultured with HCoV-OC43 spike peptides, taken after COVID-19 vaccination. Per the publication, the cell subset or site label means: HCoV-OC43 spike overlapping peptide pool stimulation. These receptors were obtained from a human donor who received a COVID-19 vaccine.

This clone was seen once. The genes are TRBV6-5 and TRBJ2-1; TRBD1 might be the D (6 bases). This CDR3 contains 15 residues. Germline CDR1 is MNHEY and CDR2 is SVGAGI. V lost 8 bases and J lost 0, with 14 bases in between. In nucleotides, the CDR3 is TGTGCCAGCCGTAAGACAGGAAGCTCCTACAATGAGCAGTTCTTC. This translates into CASRKTGSSYNEQFF.

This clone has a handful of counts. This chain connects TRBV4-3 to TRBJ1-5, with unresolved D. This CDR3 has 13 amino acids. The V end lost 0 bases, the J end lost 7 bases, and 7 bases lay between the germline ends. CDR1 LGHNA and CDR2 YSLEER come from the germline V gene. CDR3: CASSQEAQQPQHF. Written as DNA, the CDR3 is TGCGCCAGCAGCCAAGAGGCGCAGCAGCCCCAGCATTTT.

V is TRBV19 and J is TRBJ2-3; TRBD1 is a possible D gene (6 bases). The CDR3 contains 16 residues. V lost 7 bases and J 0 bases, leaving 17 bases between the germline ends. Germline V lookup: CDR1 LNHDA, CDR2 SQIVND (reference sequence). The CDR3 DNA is TGTGCCAGTACATCAGGACAGCTAGTCAGCACAGATACGCAGTATTTT. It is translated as CASTSGQLVSTDTQYF. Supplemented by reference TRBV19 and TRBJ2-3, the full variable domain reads DGGITQSPKYLFRKEGQNVTLSCEQNLNHDAMYWYRQDPGQGLRLIYYSQIVNDFQKGDIAEGYSVSREKKESFPLTVTSAQKNPTAFYLCASTSGQLVSTDTQYFGPGTRLTVL.

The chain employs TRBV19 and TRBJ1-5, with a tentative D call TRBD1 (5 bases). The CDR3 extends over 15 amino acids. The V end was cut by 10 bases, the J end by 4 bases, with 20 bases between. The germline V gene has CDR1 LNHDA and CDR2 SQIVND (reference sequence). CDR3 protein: CATTPQSGPNQPQHF. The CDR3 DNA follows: TGTGCCACGACTCCCCAGTCAGGGCCAAATCAGCCCCAGCATTTT.

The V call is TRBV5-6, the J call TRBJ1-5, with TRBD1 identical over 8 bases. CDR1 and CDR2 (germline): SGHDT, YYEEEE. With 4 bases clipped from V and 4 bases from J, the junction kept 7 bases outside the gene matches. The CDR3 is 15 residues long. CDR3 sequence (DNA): TGTGCCAGCAGCCGGAGACAGGGGTTTAATCAGCCCCAGCATTTT. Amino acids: CASSRRQGFNQPQHF.

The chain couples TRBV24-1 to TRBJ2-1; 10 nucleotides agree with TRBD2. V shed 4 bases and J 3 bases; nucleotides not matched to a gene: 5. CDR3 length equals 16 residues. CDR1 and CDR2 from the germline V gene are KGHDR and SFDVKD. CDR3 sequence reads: CATSDPAGGRYNEQFF. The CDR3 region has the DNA TGTGCCACCAGTGACCCAGCGGGGGGGCGCTACAATGAGCAGTTCTTC.

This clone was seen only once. The CDR3 coding sequence is TGTGCCAGTAGTATAAGGCCGGGATCGAACTATGGCTACACCTTC. It encodes CASSIRPGSNYGYTF. This rearrangement joins TRBV19 to TRBJ1-2; D uncertain. The CDR3 contains 15 residues. Germline V lookup: CDR1 LNHDA, CDR2 SQIVND (reference sequence). The V gene lost 2 bases and the J gene lost 2 bases, with 12 bases spanning the gap.

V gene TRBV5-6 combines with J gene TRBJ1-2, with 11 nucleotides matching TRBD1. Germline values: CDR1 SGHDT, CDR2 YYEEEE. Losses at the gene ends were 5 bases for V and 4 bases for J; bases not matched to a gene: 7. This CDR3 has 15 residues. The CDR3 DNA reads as TGTGCCAGCAGAGGGACAGGGGGAAATTTCTATGGCTACACCTTC. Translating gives CASRGTGGNFYGYTF.

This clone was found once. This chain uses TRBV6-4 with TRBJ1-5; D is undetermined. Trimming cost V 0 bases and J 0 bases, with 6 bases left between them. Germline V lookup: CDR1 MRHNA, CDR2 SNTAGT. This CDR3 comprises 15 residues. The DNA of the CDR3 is TGTGCCAGCAGTGACTCGGGATATAGCAATCAGCCCCAGCATTTT. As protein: CASSDSGYSNQPQHF.

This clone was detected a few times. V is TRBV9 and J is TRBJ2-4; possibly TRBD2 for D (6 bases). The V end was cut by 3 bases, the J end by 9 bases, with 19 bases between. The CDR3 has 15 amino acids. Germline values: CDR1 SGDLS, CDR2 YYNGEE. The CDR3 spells CASSAHRDSEGIQYF. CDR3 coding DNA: TGTGCCAGCAGCGCGCACCGGGACTCCGAAGGCATTCAGTACTTC.

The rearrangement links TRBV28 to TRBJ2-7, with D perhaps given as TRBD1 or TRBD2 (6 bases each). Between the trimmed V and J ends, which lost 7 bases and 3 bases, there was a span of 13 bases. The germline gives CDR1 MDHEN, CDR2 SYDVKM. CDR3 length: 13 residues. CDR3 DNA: TGTGCCAGCACCCCACAGGGACTCTACGAGCAGTACGTC. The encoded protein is CASTPQGLYEQYV.

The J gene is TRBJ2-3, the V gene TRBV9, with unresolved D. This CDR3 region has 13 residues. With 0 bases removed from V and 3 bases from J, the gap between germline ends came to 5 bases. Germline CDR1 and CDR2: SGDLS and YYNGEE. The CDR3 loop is CASSVDLTDTQYF. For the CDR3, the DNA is TGTGCCAGCAGCGTAGATTTGACAGATACGCAGTATTTT.

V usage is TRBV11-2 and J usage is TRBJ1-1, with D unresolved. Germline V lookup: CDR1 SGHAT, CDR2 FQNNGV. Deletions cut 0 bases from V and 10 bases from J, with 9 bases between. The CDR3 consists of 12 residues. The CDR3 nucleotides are TGTGCCAGCAGCTTAGATCCTTTTGGAGCTTTCTTT. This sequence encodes CASSLDPFGAFF.

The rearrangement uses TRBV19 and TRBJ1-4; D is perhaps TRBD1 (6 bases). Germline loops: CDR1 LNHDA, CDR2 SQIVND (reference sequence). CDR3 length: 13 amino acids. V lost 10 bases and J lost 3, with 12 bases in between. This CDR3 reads CATTGTANEKLFF. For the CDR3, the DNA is TGTGCCACCACAGGGACGGCTAATGAAAAACTGTTTTTT.

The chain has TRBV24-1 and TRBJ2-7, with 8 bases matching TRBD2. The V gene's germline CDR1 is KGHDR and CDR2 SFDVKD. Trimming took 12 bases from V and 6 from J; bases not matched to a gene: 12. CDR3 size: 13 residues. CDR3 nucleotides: TGTGCCCCCGGGGCCACGGGGGGGCCCGAGCAGTACGTC. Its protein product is CAPGATGGPEQYV.

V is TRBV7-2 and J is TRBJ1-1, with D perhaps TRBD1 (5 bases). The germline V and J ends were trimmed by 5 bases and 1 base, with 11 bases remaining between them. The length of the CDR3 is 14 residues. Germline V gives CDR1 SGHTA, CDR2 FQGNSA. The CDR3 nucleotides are TGTGCCAGCAGCCCAATGCAGGGGAACACTGAAGCTTTCTTT. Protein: CASSPMQGNTEAFF.

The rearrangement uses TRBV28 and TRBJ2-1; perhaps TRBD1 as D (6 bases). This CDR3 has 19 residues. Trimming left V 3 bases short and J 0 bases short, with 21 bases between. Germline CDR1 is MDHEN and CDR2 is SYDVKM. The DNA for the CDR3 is TGTGCCAGCAGTTTGGACTCTGTAGACAGGAAAAGCTCCTACAATGAGCAGTTCTTC. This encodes CASSLDSVDRKSSYNEQFF.

The CDR3 reads CASSLTGASDGYTF. DNA of the CDR3: TGTGCCAGCTCACTGACAGGAGCTTCGGATGGCTACACCTTC. This chain connects TRBV18 to TRBJ1-2, with D possibly matching TRBD1 (6 bases). Between the trimmed V and J ends, which lost 4 bases and 6 bases, there was a span of 15 bases. From germline, CDR1 is KGHSH and CDR2 LQKENI. This CDR3 spans 14 amino acids. The variable domain in full, with the rest retrieved from reference TRBV18 and TRBJ1-2, is NAGVMQNPRHLVRRRGQEARLRCSPMKGHSHVYWYRQLPEEGLKFMVYLQKENIIDESGMPKERFSAEFPKEGPSILRIQQVVRGDSAAYFCASSLTGASDGYTFGSGTRLTVV.

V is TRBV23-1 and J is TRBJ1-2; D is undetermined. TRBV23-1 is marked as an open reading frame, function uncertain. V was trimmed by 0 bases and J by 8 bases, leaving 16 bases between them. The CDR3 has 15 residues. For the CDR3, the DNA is TGCGCCAGCAGTCAATCGGCGACGGGCCTTTCGGGCTACACCTTC. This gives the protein CASSQSATGLSGYTF.

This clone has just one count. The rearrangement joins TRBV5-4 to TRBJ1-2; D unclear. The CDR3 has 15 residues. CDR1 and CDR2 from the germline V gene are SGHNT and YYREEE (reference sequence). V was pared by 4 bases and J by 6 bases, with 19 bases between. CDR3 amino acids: CASSRVRGNEDGYTF. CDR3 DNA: TGTGCCAGCAGCCGGGTCCGGGGTAACGAGGATGGCTACACCTTC.